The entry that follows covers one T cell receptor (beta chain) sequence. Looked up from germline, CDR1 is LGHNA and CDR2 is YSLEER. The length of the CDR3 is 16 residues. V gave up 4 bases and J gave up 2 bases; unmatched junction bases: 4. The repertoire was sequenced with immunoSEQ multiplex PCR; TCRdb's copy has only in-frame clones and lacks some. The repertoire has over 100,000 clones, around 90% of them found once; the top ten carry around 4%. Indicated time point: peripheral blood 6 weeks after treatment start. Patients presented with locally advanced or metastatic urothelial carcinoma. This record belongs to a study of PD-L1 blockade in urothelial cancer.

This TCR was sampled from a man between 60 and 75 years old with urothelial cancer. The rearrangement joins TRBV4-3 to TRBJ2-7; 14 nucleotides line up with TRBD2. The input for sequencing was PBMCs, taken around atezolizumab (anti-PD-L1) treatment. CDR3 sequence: CASSRGLAGGPYEQYF. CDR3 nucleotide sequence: TGCGCCAGCAGCCGCGGACTAGCGGGAGGCCCCTACGAGCAGTACTTC.